The clone carrying this T cell receptor (beta chain) has ten or more counts. The antigen is unknown. The sample originates from a study of T-cell reconstitution after alpha-beta-depleted transplantation in children. Germline values: CDR1 SGHAT, CDR2 FQNNGV. Trimming took 0 bases from V and 4 from J, leaving 9 bases between them. The CDR3 is 14 amino acids. General study points: Alpha-beta T cells present about two months after transplant were reported to originate from several hundred expanded graft clones. Surviving recipient T cells and thymic progenitors accounted for the high day-60 TCRbeta diversity observed in some patients. T-cell numbers and diversity, one year after transplant, stemmed largely from T cells that were newly produced.

Unique molecular identifiers were incorporated during preparation of the TCRbeta library. TCRdb ran MiXCR on the PCR reads and lists one entry per CDR3 protein. The sample has roughly 500,000 distinct CDR3 sequences, over 9.5% seen once. This clonotype was obtained from a child aged 2-15 years with inherited bone marrow failure, due to receive a stem cell transplant. Sequenced here: PBMCs, sampled before TCRalphabeta/CD19-depleted stem cell transplant. The chain has TRBV11-2 and TRBJ1-2, with D perhaps TRBD1 (5 bases). The CDR3 DNA follows: TGTGCCAGCAGCTTAGACAGGGTGGGCTATGGCTACACCTTC. Its translation: CASSLDRVGYGYTF.